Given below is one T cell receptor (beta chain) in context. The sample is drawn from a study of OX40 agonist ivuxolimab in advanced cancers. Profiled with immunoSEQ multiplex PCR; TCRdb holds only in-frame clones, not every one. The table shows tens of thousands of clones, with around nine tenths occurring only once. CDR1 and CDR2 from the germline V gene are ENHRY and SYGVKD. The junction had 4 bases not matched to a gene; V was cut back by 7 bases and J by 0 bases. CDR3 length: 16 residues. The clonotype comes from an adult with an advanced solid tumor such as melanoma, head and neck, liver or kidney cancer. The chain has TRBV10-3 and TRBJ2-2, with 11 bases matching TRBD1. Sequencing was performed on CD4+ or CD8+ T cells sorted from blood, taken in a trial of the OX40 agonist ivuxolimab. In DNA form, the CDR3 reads TGTGCCATCAAACCGGGACAGGGGGCGAACACCGGGGAGCTGTTTTTT. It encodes CAIKPGQGANTGELFF.